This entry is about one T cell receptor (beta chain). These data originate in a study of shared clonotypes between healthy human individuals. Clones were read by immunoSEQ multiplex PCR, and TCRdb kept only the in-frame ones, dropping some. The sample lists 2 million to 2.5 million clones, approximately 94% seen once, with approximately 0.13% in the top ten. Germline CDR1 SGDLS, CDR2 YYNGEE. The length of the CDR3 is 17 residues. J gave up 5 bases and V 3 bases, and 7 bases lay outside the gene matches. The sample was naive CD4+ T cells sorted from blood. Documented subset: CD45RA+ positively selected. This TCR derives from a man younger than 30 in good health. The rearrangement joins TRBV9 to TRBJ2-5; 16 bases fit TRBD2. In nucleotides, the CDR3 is TGTGCCAGCAGCGCATCGTTGGGACTAGCGGGAGGGGAGACCCAGTACTTC. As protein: CASSASLGLAGGETQYF.